Presented here are 24 T cell receptor beta chains from one specimen sequenced in a study of T cell repertoires in cytomegalovirus infection. From the reads, TCRdb called clonotypes with MiXCR, one entry per CDR3 protein. The table has approximately 550,000 distinct CDR3 sequences, 16% seen once; the top ten hold roughly 25%. Sequenced sample: CD8+ T cells from PBMCs. Source of these receptors: a human donor in good health (CMV status not recorded). Some clones in this sample may be carry-over from other donors' samples.

The chain recombines TRBV27 with TRBJ1-6; D call uncertain. The V gene's germline CDR1 is MNHEY and CDR2 SMNVEV (reference sequence). The ends were cut back, 6 bases at V and 10 bases at J, with 10 bases in the middle. The CDR3 covers 12 residues. As DNA, the CDR3 is TGTGCCAGCAGGGTAGGCGCCTCACCCCTCCACTTT. Translated: CASRVGASPLHF.

This clonotype was detected ten times or more. The chain combines TRBV6-2 or TRBV6-3 with TRBJ1-1; the D is unclear. CDR1 MNHEY and CDR2 SVGEGT come from the germline V gene. The CDR3 is 15 amino acids. V lost 6 bases and J lost 1, with 15 bases in between. CDR3 DNA sequence: TGTGCCAGCAGGGTAACCGGGGTTTGGAACACTGAAGCTTTCTTT. Amino acids: CASRVTGVWNTEAFF.

CDR3 amino acids: CASSDTPGQLTGELFF. The CDR3 bases are TGTGCCAGCAGTGACACACCGGGACAGCTAACCGGGGAGCTGTTTTTT. The V and J genes are TRBV6-4 and TRBJ2-2, with 7 bases aligning to TRBD1. Trimming cost V 2 bases and J 5 bases; bases outside gene matches: 8. Germline V gene sequence: CDR1 MRHNA, CDR2 SNTAGT. This CDR3 contains 16 residues.

This clonotype was seen a handful of times. The V and J genes are TRBV24-1 and TRBJ2-7; D not resolved. Germline V lookup: CDR1 KGHDR, CDR2 SFDVKD. Trimming took 9 bases from V and 0 from J, leaving 8 bases between them. This CDR3 has 12 residues. The CDR3 DNA reads as TGTGCCACCTCTCGTGACTCCTACGAGCAGTACTTC. Translation: CATSRDSYEQYF.

The chain has TRBV18 and TRBJ1-2; 10 positions match TRBD1. The trim removed 3 bases at V and 0 bases at J, leaving 7 bases unmatched. CDR3 length: 17 residues. Germline V gene sequence: CDR1 KGHSH, CDR2 LQKENI. For the CDR3, the DNA is TGTGCCAGCTCACCGACAAACGGACAGGGGGCTAACTATGGCTACACCTTC. It specifies CASSPTNGQGANYGYTF.

The V gene is TRBV15, the J gene TRBJ2-3, with no clear D. Germline V gene sequence: CDR1 LNHNV, CDR2 YYDKDF (reference sequence). Trimming stripped 0 bases from V and 2 bases from J, with 12 bases between. This CDR3 comprises 16 residues. The CDR3 reads CATSRDRRSNTDTQYF. The CDR3 coding sequence is TGTGCCACCAGCAGAGATCGACGAAGTAACACAGATACGCAGTATTTT.

On this clonotype: A much larger clone is a single base away; this may be a read error. The CDR3 region has the DNA TGTGCCATCAGTGAAACTGATTCACCCCTCCACTTT. Amino acids: CAISETDSPLHF. This chain links TRBV10-3 with TRBJ1-6; D unresolved. This CDR3 region has 12 residues. CDR1 is ENHRY and CDR2 is SYGVKD in the germline V gene. Trimming removed 3 bases at V and 8 bases at J, with 5 bases between.

This clonotype showed up just a few times. The chain employs TRBV3-1 and TRBJ1-2; D is undetermined. Germline CDR1 LGHDT, CDR2 YNNKEL (reference sequence). The CDR3 contains 18 residues. Trimming stripped 3 bases from V and 4 bases from J, with 24 bases between. CDR3 amino acids: CASSHSTGPPKESYGYTF. The CDR3 DNA reads as TGTGCCAGCAGCCATTCTACCGGGCCACCAAAAGAAAGCTATGGCTACACCTTC.

The rearrangement joins TRBV5-6 to TRBJ2-7; 10 bases align to TRBD2. CDR1 SGHDT and CDR2 YYEEEE come from the germline V gene. V lost 4 bases, J lost 2 bases, and 6 bases stayed unmatched. The CDR3 loop spans 15 amino acids. CDR3 nucleotide sequence: TGTGCCAGCAGCCTACTAGCGGGAAAGCCCTACGAGCAGTACTTC. Protein product: CASSLLAGKPYEQYF.

Many counts were recorded for this clonotype. The genes are TRBV6-2 or TRBV6-3 and TRBJ2-2; 12 bases match TRBD1. The CDR3 sequence is 16 residues long. V lost 8 bases and J lost 7; bases outside the gene matches: 11. The germline CDR1 and CDR2 sequences are MNHEY and SVGEGT. CDR3 sequence: CASGPGDRGRFGELFF. The CDR3 DNA sequence: TGTGCCAGCGGCCCCGGGGACAGGGGGCGCTTCGGGGAGCTGTTTTTT.

Only a few counts were recorded for this clonotype. The gene calls are TRBV27 and TRBJ2-1; weak D call: TRBD1 (5 bases). CDR3 size: 15 residues. Germline lookup yields CDR1 MNHEY and CDR2 SMNVEV (reference sequence). Trimming stripped 2 bases from V and 4 bases from J, with 12 bases between. The CDR3 DNA follows: TGTGCCAGCAGTTTAGAACAGGAAAGATACAATGAGCAGTTCTTC. Encoded protein: CASSLEQERYNEQFF.

V usage is TRBV12-3 or TRBV12-4 and J usage is TRBJ2-1, with 9 bases matching TRBD1. Trimming removed 8 bases from V and 9 bases from J; junction bases left unmatched: 14. This CDR3 has 15 residues. CDR3: CASLSGQGPLGEQFF. CDR3 sequence (DNA): TGTGCCAGCCTCTCGGGACAGGGTCCCCTAGGTGAGCAGTTCTTC.

This clonotype was counted many times. The V gene is TRBV7-9, the J gene TRBJ2-1; 12 bases agree with TRBD2. Germline trimming cut 1 base from V and 7 bases from J; bases unmatched to any gene: 8. CDR1 is SEHNR and CDR2 is FQNEAQ in the germline V gene (reference sequence). The CDR3 extends over 17 amino acids. The CDR3, as DNA: TGTGCCAGCAGCTTAGGGCTAGCGGGAGGGCCTGGAAATGAGCAGTTCTTC. Translating it yields CASSLGLAGGPGNEQFF.

This clonotype was seen a handful of times. J is TRBJ2-3 and V is TRBV12-3 or TRBV12-4, with TRBD1 matching 8 bases. This CDR3 has 14 residues. V lost 6 bases, J lost 4 bases, and 6 bases stayed unmatched. This CDR3 reads CASRRQGIPDTQYF. CDR3 bases: TGTGCCAGCAGGCGACAGGGGATACCAGATACGCAGTATTTT.

This clonotype was seen at least ten times. The chain combines TRBV7-8 with TRBJ2-1, with D perhaps TRBD2 (5 bases). CDR1 and CDR2 (germline): SGHVS, FQNEAQ. V lost 5 bases and J lost 2, with 16 bases in between. The CDR3 is 16 residues long. The CDR3 bases are TGTGCCAGCAGCAGCGTGGGAGCCCCTCCCTACAATGAGCAGTTCTTC. This gives the protein CASSSVGAPPYNEQFF. The full variable domain, its missing parts supplied by reference TRBV7-8 and TRBJ2-1, is GAGVSQSPRYKVAKRGQDVALRCDPISGHVSLFWYQQALGQGPEFLTYFQNEAQLDKSGLPSDRFFAERPEGSVSTLKIQRTQQEDSAVYLCASSSVGAPPYNEQFFGPGTRLTVL.

This clonotype occurred a few times. The rearrangement links TRBV19 to TRBJ2-7; the match to TRBD1 covers 9 bases. The CDR3 consists of 17 residues. Germline V CDR1 and CDR2: LNHDA, SQIVND (reference sequence). J lost 1 base, V lost 4 bases, and 11 bases had no gene match. The chain's CDR3 is CASSSMQAGQGSYEQYF. CDR3 in DNA: TGTGCCAGTAGTAGCATGCAGGCGGGACAGGGATCCTACGAGCAGTACTTC. The full variable domain, rest sourced from reference TRBV19 and TRBJ2-7, is DGGITQSPKYLFRKEGQNVTLSCEQNLNHDAMYWYRQDPGQGLRLIYYSQIVNDFQKGDIAEGYSVSREKKESFPLTVTSAQKNPTAFYLCASSSMQAGQGSYEQYFGPGTRLTVT.

This rearrangement joins TRBV13 to TRBJ2-7; possibly TRBD1 for D (6 bases). CDR1 and CDR2 (germline): PRHDT, FYEKMQ (reference sequence). The CDR3 length is 13 residues. V dropped 3 bases and J dropped 6 bases, with 12 bases sitting between them. CDR3 sequence: CASSFSRGREQYF. The CDR3 nucleotides are TGTGCCAGCAGCTTCTCCAGGGGTCGCGAGCAGTACTTC.

This clonotype has a count of ten or more. V is TRBV12-5 and J is TRBJ2-2; no definite D call. The CDR3 loop spans 12 amino acids. The V gene's germline CDR1 is LGHNT and CDR2 FRNRAP. Deletions cut 10 bases from V and 5 bases from J, with 11 bases between. The CDR3 DNA sequence: TGTGCTACTTCGGACGGTACCGGGGAGCTGTTTTTT. This encodes CATSDGTGELFF.

The rearrangement uses TRBV24-1 and TRBJ2-7; 8 bases align to TRBD1. Germline CDR1 reads KGHDR; CDR2 reads SFDVKD. The V and J ends lost 4 bases and 5 bases, in that order; junction bases with no gene match: 3. The CDR3 covers 13 residues. The CDR3 loop is CATSDSQGDEQYF. DNA of the CDR3: TGTGCCACCAGTGACTCACAGGGGGACGAGCAGTACTTC.

This clonotype was counted between two and nine times. This chain connects TRBV20-1 to TRBJ2-7; no clear D gene. V dropped 6 bases and J dropped 0 bases, with 6 bases sitting between them. The CDR3 extends over 11 amino acids. The germline CDR1 and CDR2 sequences are DFQATT and SNEGSKA (reference sequence). For the CDR3, the DNA is TGCAGTGCCTCCGCCTCCTACGAGCAGTACTTC. This codes for CSASASYEQYF.

The sample holds a few counts of this clonotype. This chain uses TRBV27 with TRBJ2-2; 7 bases are shared with TRBD2. Unmatched junction bases numbered 5, after V lost 3 bases and J lost 4 bases. CDR3 length: 15 residues. Germline assignment: CDR1 MNHEY and CDR2 SMNVEV (reference sequence). The CDR3 nucleotides read TGTGCCAGCAGTTTGAGGGGAGGGGCCACCGGGGAGCTGTTTTTT. It yields the protein CASSLRGGATGELFF.

This clonotype came up a few times. CDR3 nucleotides: TGTGCCAGCAGTAAGGGCAATGAGCAGTTCTTC. Translation gives CASSKGNEQFF. The chain carries TRBV27 and TRBJ2-1; D is undetermined. The V gene lost 5 bases and the J gene lost 6 bases, with 5 bases spanning the gap. CDR3 length: 11 residues. The germline V gene encodes CDR1 MNHEY and CDR2 SMNVEV (reference sequence).

The chain uses TRBV7-3 and TRBJ2-1; 9 nucleotides agree with TRBD1. The germline V gene has CDR1 SGHTA and CDR2 FQGTGA. The J segment lost 0 bases and the V segment lost 6 bases, leaving 6 bases of the junction unmatched. The CDR3 loop spans 16 amino acids. The CDR3 bases are TGTGCCAGCAGACCCCAGACAGGGGGCTCCTACAATGAGCAGTTCTTC. This translates into CASRPQTGGSYNEQFF.

The chain combines TRBV4-1 with TRBJ1-2, with a tentative D call TRBD1 (5 bases). V was pared by 0 bases and J by 0 bases, with 11 bases between. The CDR3 runs 16 residues. Germline V gene lookup returns CDR1 MGHRA and CDR2 YSYEKL. CDR3 region: CASSQDPGNTNYGYTF. The DNA for the CDR3 is TGCGCCAGCAGCCAAGACCCAGGGAACACTAACTATGGCTACACCTTC.